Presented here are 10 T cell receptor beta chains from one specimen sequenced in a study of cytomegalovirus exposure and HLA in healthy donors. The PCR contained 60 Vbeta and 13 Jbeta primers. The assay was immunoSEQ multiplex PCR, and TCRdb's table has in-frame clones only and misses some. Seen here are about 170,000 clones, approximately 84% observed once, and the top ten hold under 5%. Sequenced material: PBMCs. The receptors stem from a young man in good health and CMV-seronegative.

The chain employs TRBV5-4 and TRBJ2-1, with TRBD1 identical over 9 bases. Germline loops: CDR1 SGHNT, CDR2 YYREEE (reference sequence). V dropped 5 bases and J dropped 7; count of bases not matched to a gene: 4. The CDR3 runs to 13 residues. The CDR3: CASSHGTGNEQFF. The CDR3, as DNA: TGTGCCAGCAGTCATGGGACAGGGAATGAGCAGTTCTTC.

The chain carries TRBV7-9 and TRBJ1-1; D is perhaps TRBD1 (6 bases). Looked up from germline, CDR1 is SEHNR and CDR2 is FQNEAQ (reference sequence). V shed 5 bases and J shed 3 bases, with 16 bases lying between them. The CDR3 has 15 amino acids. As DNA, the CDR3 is TGTGCCAGCAGCAAAATCGACAGGTCAGACACTGAAGCTTTCTTT. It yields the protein CASSKIDRSDTEAFF.

The chain's CDR3 is CASSFVRVTSKNEQYF. The CDR3 DNA follows: TGTGCCAGCAGCTTTGTGCGTGTGACTAGCAAAAACGAGCAGTACTTC. The chain couples TRBV7-9 to TRBJ2-7; TRBD2 agrees at 7 bases. CDR3 length: 16 residues. V was pared by 3 bases and J by 5 bases, with 13 bases of the junction left unmatched. Per germline, CDR1 SEHNR and CDR2 FQNEAQ (reference sequence).

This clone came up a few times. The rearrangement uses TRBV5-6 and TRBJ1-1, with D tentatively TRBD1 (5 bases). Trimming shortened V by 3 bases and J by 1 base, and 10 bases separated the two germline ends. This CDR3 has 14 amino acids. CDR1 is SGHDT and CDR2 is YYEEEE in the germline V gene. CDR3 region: CASSYLGQNTEAFF. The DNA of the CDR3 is TGTGCCAGCAGCTACCTCGGACAGAACACTGAAGCTTTCTTT.

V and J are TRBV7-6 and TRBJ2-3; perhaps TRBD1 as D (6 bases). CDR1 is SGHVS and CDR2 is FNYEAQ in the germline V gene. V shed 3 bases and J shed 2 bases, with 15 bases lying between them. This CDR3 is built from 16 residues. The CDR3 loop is CASSFQRGSYTDTQYF. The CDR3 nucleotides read TGTGCCAGCAGCTTCCAAAGGGGGTCTTACACAGATACGCAGTATTTT.

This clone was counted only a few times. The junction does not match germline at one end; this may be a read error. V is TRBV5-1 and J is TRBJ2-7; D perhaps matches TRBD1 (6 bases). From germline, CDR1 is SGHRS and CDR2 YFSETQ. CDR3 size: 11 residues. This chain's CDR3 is CASRRDTKRYF. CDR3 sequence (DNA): TGCGCCAGCAGGAGGGACACAAAGAGGTATTTC.

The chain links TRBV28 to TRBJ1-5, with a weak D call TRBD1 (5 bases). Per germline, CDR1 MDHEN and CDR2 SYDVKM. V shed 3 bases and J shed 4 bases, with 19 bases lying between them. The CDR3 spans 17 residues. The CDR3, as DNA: TGTGCCAGCAGTTTGACAGCTCCAGGGTTCGGGAATCAGCCCCAGCATTTT. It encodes CASSLTAPGFGNQPQHF. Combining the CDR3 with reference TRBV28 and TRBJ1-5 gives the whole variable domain DVKVTQSSRYLVKRTGEKVFLECVQDMDHENMFWYRQDPGLGLRLIYFSYDVKMKEKGDIPEGYSVSREKKERFSLILESASTNQTSMYLCASSLTAPGFGNQPQHFGDGTRLSIL.

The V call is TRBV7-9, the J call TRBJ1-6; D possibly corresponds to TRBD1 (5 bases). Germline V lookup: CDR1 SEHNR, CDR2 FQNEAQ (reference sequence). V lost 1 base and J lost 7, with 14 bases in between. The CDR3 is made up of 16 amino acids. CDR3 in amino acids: CASSLGSGLPNSPLHF. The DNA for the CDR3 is TGTGCCAGCAGCTTAGGGTCGGGACTGCCCAATTCACCCCTCCACTTT.

CDR3 loop: CAGLRAEAFF. The CDR3 nucleotides read TGTGCCGGGTTGAGGGCTGAAGCTTTCTTT. This chain uses TRBV5-8 with TRBJ1-1; no reliable D call. This CDR3 is built from 10 residues. Germline assignment: CDR1 SGHTS and CDR2 YDEGEE. V gave up 10 bases and J gave up 6 bases, with 10 bases separating them.

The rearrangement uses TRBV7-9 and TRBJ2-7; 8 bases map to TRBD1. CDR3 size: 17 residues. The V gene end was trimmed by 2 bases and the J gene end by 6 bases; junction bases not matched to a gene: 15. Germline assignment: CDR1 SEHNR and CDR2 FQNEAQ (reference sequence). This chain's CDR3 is CASSLNHPDRAVGEQYF. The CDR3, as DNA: TGTGCCAGCAGCTTAAACCACCCGGACAGGGCGGTTGGCGAGCAGTACTTC.